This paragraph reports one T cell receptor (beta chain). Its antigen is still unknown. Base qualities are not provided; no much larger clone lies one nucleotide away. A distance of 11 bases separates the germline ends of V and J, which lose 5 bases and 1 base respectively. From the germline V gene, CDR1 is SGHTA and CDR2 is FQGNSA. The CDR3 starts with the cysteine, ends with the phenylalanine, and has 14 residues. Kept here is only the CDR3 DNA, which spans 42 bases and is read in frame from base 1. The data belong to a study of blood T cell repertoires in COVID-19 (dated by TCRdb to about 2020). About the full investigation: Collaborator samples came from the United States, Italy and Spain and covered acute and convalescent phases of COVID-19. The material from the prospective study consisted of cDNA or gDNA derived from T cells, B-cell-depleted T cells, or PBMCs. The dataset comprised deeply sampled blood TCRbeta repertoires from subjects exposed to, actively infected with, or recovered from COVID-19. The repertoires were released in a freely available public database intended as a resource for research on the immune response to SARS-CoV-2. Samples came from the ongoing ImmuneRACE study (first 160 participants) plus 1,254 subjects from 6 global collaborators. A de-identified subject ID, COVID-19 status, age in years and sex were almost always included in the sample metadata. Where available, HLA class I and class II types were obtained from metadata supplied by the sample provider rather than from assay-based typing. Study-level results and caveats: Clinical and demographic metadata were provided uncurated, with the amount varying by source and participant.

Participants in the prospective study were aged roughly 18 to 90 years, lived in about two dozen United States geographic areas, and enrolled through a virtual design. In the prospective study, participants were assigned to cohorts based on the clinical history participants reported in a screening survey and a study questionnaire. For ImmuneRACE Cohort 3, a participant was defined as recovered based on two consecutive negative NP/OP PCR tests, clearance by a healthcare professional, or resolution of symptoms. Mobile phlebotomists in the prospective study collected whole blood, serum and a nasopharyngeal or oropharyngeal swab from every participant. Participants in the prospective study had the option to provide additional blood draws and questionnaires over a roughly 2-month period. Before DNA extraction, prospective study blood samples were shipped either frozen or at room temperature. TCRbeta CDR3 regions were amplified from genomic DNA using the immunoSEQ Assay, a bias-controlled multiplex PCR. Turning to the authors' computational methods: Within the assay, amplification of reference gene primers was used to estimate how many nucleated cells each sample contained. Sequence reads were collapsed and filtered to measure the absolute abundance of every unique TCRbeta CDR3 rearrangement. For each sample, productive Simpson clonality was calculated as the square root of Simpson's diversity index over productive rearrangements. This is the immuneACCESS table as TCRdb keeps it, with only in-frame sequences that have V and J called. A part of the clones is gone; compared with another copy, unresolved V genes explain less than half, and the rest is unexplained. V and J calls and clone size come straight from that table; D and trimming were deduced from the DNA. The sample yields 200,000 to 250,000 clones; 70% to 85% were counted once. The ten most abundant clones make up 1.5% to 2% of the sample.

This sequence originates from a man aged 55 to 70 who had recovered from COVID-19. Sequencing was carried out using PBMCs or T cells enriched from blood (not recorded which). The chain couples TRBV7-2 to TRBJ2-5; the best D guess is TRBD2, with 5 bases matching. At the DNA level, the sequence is TGTGCCAGCAGCCCCGGACTCACCCAAGAGACCCAGTACTTC. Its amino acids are CASSPGLTQETQYF.